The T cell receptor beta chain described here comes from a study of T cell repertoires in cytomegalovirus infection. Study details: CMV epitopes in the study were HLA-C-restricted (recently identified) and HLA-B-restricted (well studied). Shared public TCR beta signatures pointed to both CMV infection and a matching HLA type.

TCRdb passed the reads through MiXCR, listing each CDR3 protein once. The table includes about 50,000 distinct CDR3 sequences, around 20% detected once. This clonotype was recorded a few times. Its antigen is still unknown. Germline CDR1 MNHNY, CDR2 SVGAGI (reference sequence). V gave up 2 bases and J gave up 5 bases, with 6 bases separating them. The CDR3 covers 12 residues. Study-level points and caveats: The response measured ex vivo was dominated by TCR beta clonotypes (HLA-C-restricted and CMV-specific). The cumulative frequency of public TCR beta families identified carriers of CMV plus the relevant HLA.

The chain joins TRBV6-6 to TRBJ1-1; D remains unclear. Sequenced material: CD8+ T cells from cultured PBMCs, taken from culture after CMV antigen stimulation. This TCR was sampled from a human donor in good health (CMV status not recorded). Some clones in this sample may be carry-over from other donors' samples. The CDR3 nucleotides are TGTGCCAGCAGTTACGGGGAGACTGAAGCTTTCTTT. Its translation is CASSYGETEAFF.